The 13 T cell receptor beta chains below were found in one sample sequenced in a study of T-cell reconstitution after alpha-beta-depleted transplantation in children. Unique molecular identifiers were incorporated into the prepared TCRbeta library. MiXCR was run by TCRdb on the PCR reads, yielding one entry per CDR3 protein. The sample has some 460,000 distinct CDR3 sequences, 15% to 20% seen once. The material was PBMCs, mostly from graft donor cells, obtained 360 days after TCRalphabeta/CD19-depleted stem cell transplant. The receptors shown here come from a boy under three years old who had a stem cell transplant for Wiskott-Aldrich syndrome, so the T cells may come from the graft donor.

This clonotype was seen at least ten times. This chain connects TRBV29-1 to TRBJ1-1, with 7 positions matching TRBD1. Trimming at V came to 2 bases and at J to 10 bases, leaving 10 bases not matched to a gene. The CDR3 runs to 13 residues. Germline loops: CDR1 SQVTM, CDR2 ANQGSEA. The DNA of the CDR3 is TGCAGCGTTGAATCGACACAGGGGCGGGGAGCTTTCTTT. This translates into CSVESTQGRGAFF.

This clonotype was observed a handful of times. J is TRBJ2-2 and V is TRBV6-5; the D call may be TRBD1 or TRBD2 (6 bases each). V gave up 6 bases and J gave up 4 bases, with 9 bases separating them. The CDR3 runs 13 residues. CDR1 and CDR2 from the germline V gene are MNHEY and SVGAGI. CDR3 protein: CASREGGTGELFF. CDR3 nucleotides: TGTGCCAGCAGAGAGGGGGGCACCGGGGAGCTGTTTTTT.

This chain links TRBV12-3 or TRBV12-4 with TRBJ2-2; TRBD1 matches at 9 bases. The V and J ends lost 7 bases and 5 bases, in that order; junction bases with no gene match: 8. This CDR3 is 15 amino acids long. CDR3 loop: CASTRNRGRTGELFF. The CDR3 nucleotides read TGTGCCAGCACCAGGAACAGGGGGCGGACCGGGGAGCTGTTTTTT.

J is TRBJ2-3 and V is TRBV10-3; 7 nucleotides agree with TRBD1. Trimming took 5 bases from V and 3 from J; bases not matched to a gene: 11. Germline V gene lookup returns CDR1 ENHRY and CDR2 SYGVKD. The CDR3 contains 16 residues. The CDR3 region is CAISPNRGRRTDTQYF. The DNA of the CDR3 is TGTGCCATCAGTCCTAACAGGGGCCGGAGGACAGATACGCAGTATTTT.

This clonotype occurred a few times. The gene calls are TRBV20-1 and TRBJ2-3, with TRBD1 matching over 8 bases. Unmatched junction bases numbered 7, after V lost 2 bases and J lost 3 bases. The CDR3 is 15 amino acids. Germline CDR1 is DFQATT and CDR2 is SNEGSKA (reference sequence). The CDR3 loop is CSARLPRQGTDTQYF. The DNA for the CDR3 is TGCAGTGCTAGATTGCCGAGACAGGGGACAGATACGCAGTATTTT.

The rearrangement links TRBV5-1 to TRBJ2-3; weak D call: TRBD2 (6 bases). The CDR3 contains 14 residues. V lost 4 bases and J 1 base, leaving 10 bases between the germline ends. Germline CDR1 reads SGHRS; CDR2 reads YFSETQ. The DNA for the CDR3 is TGCGCCAGCAGCCAGGGACTCGGCACAGATACGCAGTATTTT. Amino acid sequence: CASSQGLGTDTQYF. Together with reference TRBV5-1 and TRBJ2-3, the CDR3 gives the full variable domain: KAGVTQTPRYLIKTRGQQVTLSCSPISGHRSVSWYQQTPGQGLQFLFEYFSETQRNKGNFPGRFSGRQFSNSRSEMNVSTLELGDSALYLCASSQGLGTDTQYFGPGTRLTVL.

This clonotype was counted between two and nine times. The gene calls are TRBV4-3 and TRBJ2-2; unclear D gene. Trimming took 1 base from V and 7 from J, leaving 10 bases between them. Germline CDR1 and CDR2: LGHNA and YSLEER. CDR3 length equals 14 residues. The CDR3 region has the DNA TGCGCCAGCAGCCAAGGCCTAGGGATCGGGGAGCTGTTTTTT. It codes for CASSQGLGIGELFF.

This clonotype was picked up many times. J is TRBJ2-1 and V is TRBV30; no clear D. The CDR3 has 14 amino acids. V lost 3 bases and J lost 1, with 10 bases in between. Germline CDR1 and CDR2: GTSNPN and SVGIG (reference sequence). The CDR3 DNA reads as TGTGCCTGGAGAAAACTTTTTTCCTACAATGAGCAGTTCTTC. Encoded protein: CAWRKLFSYNEQFF. The full variable domain, in which reference TRBV30 and TRBJ2-1 provide the parts outside the CDR3, is SQTIHQWPATLVQPVGSPLSLECTVEGTSNPNLYWYRQAAGRGLQLLFYSVGIGQISSEVPQNLSASRPQDRQFILSSKKLLLSDSGFYLCAWRKLFSYNEQFFGPGTRLTVL.

In its sample, this clonotype was seen a few times. This chain joins TRBV4-2 and TRBJ2-1, with TRBD2 identical over 9 bases. This CDR3 comprises 19 residues. The V segment lost 0 bases and the J segment 0 bases; nucleotides outside the gene matches: 9. Germline V gives CDR1 LGHNA, CDR2 YNFKEQ. In nucleotides, the CDR3 is TGTGCCAGCAGCCAAGAAAGGGGACTAGCCCTCAGCTCCTACAATGAGCAGTTCTTC. Protein sequence: CASSQERGLALSSYNEQFF.

This clonotype was seen many times. The chain uses TRBV5-1 and TRBJ2-1, with 8 bases aligning to TRBD1. This CDR3 spans 14 amino acids. CDR1 is SGHRS, CDR2 YFSETQ, per germline. Germline trimming cut 3 bases from V and 13 bases from J; bases unmatched to any gene: 12. The CDR3 reads CASSSTGGQVHQFF. CDR3 nucleotides: TGCGCCAGCAGCTCTACAGGGGGGCAGGTTCATCAGTTCTTC.

This sequence joins TRBV11-2 and TRBJ2-1; D is uncertain. V was cut by 0 bases and J by 9 bases, with 24 bases left in between. This CDR3 spans 18 amino acids. Per germline, CDR1 SGHAT and CDR2 FQNNGV. The CDR3: CASSLDLLGQVWFGEQFF. The CDR3 DNA follows: TGTGCCAGCAGCTTAGATTTGTTAGGGCAGGTGTGGTTCGGTGAGCAGTTCTTC. Looking up the rest from reference TRBV11-2 and TRBJ2-1 gives the full variable domain: EAGVAQSPRYKIIEKRQSVAFWCNPISGHATLYWYQQILGQGPKLLIQFQNNGVVDDSQLPKDRFSAERLKGVDSTLKIQPAKLEDSAVYLCASSLDLLGQVWFGEQFFGPGTRLTVL.

The chain combines TRBV29-1 with TRBJ2-2; no firm D call. V lost 7 bases to trimming and J lost 1 base, with 7 bases between them. The length of the CDR3 is 12 residues. Germline V gene lookup returns CDR1 SQVTM and CDR2 ANQGSEA. The CDR3 sequence is CSAMGNTGELFF. The DNA for the CDR3 is TGCAGCGCTATGGGGAACACCGGGGAGCTGTTTTTT.

This clonotype was counted ten times or more. This chain links TRBV13 with TRBJ1-4; a possible D gene is TRBD1 (6 bases). With 6 bases removed from V and 0 bases from J, the gap between germline ends came to 17 bases. The CDR3 runs 17 residues. CDR1 is PRHDT and CDR2 is FYEKMQ in the germline V gene (reference sequence). CDR3 sequence reads: CASSNYPGQSTNEKLFF. In DNA, the CDR3 is TGTGCCAGCAGTAATTACCCCGGACAGTCAACTAATGAAAAACTGTTTTTT. Complete variable domain (other parts from reference TRBV13 and TRBJ1-4): AAGVIQSPRHLIKEKRETATLKCYPIPRHDTVYWYQQGPGQDPQFLISFYEKMQSDKGSIPDRFSAQQFSDYHSELNMSSLELGDSALYFCASSNYPGQSTNEKLFFGSGTQLSVL.